The text below deals with one T cell receptor beta chain. HTBI primers from iRepertoire and Arm-PCR of CDR3 regions yielded the TCR beta libraries. In TCRdb, the multiplex PCR reads were re-called with MiXCR into one record per CDR3 protein. The sample includes fewer than 450,000 distinct CDR3 sequences, 15% of them seen just once. The data stem from a study of regulatory T cells in long-lasting Graves disease. Study-wide context: Antithyroid drug intake by newly diagnosed Graves' patients had lasted under 3 months.

CDR1 and CDR2 (germline): MNHNS, SASEGT. The CDR3 runs to 17 residues. Trimming at V came to 1 base and at J to 2 bases, leaving 6 bases not matched to a gene. Time point here: newly diagnosed GD, antithyroid drugs for less than 3 months. Isolated PBMC RNA provided the starting material for the TCR library. These data were also filed under a second study, of T cells in Graves' hyperthyroidism and ophthalmopathy. As that study records: The study excluded patients with uncontrolled infection, other autoimmune disease, pregnancy or lactation.

The rearrangement uses TRBV6-1 and TRBJ2-7, with 12 bases matching TRBD2. Sequenced material: peripheral blood mononuclear cells (PBMCs), taken at new diagnosis, from a patient treated with antithyroid drugs. This sequence was found in a woman in her 40s with Graves disease. This CDR3 reads CASSEDLAGGPAYEQYF. For the CDR3, the DNA is TGTGCCAGCAGTGAAGATCTAGCGGGAGGGCCTGCCTACGAGCAGTACTTC.